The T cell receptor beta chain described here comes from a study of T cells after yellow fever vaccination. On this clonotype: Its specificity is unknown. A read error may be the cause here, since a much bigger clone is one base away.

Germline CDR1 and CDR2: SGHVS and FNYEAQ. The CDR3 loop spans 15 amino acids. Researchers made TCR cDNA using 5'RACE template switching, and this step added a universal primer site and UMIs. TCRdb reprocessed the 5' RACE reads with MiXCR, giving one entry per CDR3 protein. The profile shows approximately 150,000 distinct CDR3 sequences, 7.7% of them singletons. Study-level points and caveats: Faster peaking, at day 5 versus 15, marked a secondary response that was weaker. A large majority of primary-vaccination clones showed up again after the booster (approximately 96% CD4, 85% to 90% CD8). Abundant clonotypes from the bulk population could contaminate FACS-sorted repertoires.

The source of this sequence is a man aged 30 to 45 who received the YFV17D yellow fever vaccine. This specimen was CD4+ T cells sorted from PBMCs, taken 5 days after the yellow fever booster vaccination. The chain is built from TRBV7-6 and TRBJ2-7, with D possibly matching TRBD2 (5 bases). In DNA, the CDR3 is TGTACCAGCAGCTTAAGAGGGAATTCCGCGGGCGAGCAGTACTTC. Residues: CTSSLRGNSAGEQYF.